This T cell receptor (beta chain) originates from a study of shared clonotypes between healthy human individuals. In germline, CDR1 is LNHNV, CDR2 YYDKDF (reference sequence). Trimming cost V 1 base and J 0 bases, with 4 bases left between them. This CDR3 region has 13 residues. The table came from immunoSEQ multiplex PCR; TCRdb's copy has only in-frame clones and leaves some out. The sample yields about 2 million clones, 95% seen once. The V call is TRBV15, the J call TRBJ2-7; the D is unclear. The TCR was taken from a man aged 18 to 30 in good health. The sample comprised naive CD4+ T cells sorted from blood. Subset in this sample: CD45RA+ positively selected. The CDR3 DNA follows: TGTGCCACCAGCAGAGTACACTCCTACGAGCAGTACTTC. This translates into CATSRVHSYEQYF.